Below are 16 T cell receptor beta chains sequenced from a single sample in a study of blood T cell repertoires in COVID-19. The table came from immunoSEQ multiplex PCR; TCRdb's copy has only in-frame clones and leaves some out. The sample shows 150,000 or so clones, about 85% of them seen only once. The sample comprised peripheral blood. All receptors come from a man in his 60s with COVID-19, enrolled during active disease.

V and J are TRBV6-1 and TRBJ1-4, with D unclear. CDR3 length equals 15 residues. The germline V gene has CDR1 MNHNS and CDR2 SASEGT. Trimming pared 2 bases from V and 5 bases from J, leaving 12 bases between. The CDR3 is CASSETGSGNEKLFF. CDR3 bases: TGTGCCAGCAGTGAAACGGGGTCCGGAAATGAAAAACTGTTTTTT.

The chain employs TRBV30 and TRBJ1-2; D not resolved. CDR3 length equals 13 residues. The germline V gene has CDR1 GTSNPN and CDR2 SVGIG (reference sequence). Trimming shortened V by 2 bases and J by 5 bases, and 12 bases separated the two germline ends. The CDR3 loop reads CAWSWDSGYGYTF. CDR3 DNA sequence: TGTGCCTGGAGTTGGGATAGCGGTTATGGCTACACCTTC.

This rearrangement joins TRBV11-2 to TRBJ1-1; 12 bases are shared with TRBD1. Germline lookup yields CDR1 SGHAT and CDR2 FQNNGV. This CDR3 region has 15 residues. Trimming took 4 bases from V and 8 from J; bases not matched to a gene: 8. CDR3 in amino acids: CASSSPRDRGQEAFF. CDR3 sequence (DNA): TGTGCCAGCAGCTCTCCCCGGGACAGGGGGCAGGAAGCTTTCTTT.

The chain combines TRBV9 with TRBJ2-3, with TRBD1 as a possible D gene (6 bases). Trimming took off 0 bases at V and 0 bases at J, with 20 bases between the two ends. CDR1 and CDR2 from the germline V gene are SGDLS and YYNGEE. The CDR3 covers 19 residues. CDR3 region: CASSVAARLQGASTDTQYF. The DNA of the CDR3 is TGTGCCAGCAGCGTAGCCGCAAGATTACAGGGAGCTAGCACAGATACGCAGTATTTT.

The genes are TRBV5-1 and TRBJ2-2, with a tentative D call TRBD1 (6 bases). The CDR3 runs 15 residues. Trimming took off 4 bases at V and 1 base at J, with 11 bases between the two ends. CDR1 and CDR2 from the germline V gene are SGHRS and YFSETQ. The CDR3 reads CASSQTGKNTGELFF. The CDR3 DNA reads as TGCGCCAGCAGCCAGACAGGAAAGAACACCGGGGAGCTGTTTTTT. Supplemented by reference TRBV5-1 and TRBJ2-2, the full variable domain reads KAGVTQTPRYLIKTRGQQVTLSCSPISGHRSVSWYQQTPGQGLQFLFEYFSETQRNKGNFPGRFSGRQFSNSRSEMNVSTLELGDSALYLCASSQTGKNTGELFFGEGSRLTVL.

J is TRBJ1-5 and V is TRBV2; 8 bases align to TRBD1. The V segment lost 6 bases and the J segment 2 bases; nucleotides outside the gene matches: 6. Germline CDR1 reads SNHLY; CDR2 reads FYNNEI. This CDR3 is built from 15 residues. CDR3 coding DNA: TGTGCCAGCAGACAAGGACAGGGCGGCAATCAGCCCCAGCATTTT. It is translated as CASRQGQGGNQPQHF.

This clone was found once. The junction and the germline gene differ at one end; a read error may be behind it. The CDR3 DNA sequence: TGTGCCAGCAGCTTAGGCGGTAGCGGGGGCACTGGTTTT. Its protein is CASSLGGSGGTGF. This rearrangement joins TRBV7-9 to TRBJ2-3; 9 positions agree with TRBD2. Germline V gene data show CDR1 as SEHNR and CDR2 as FQNEAQ (reference sequence). There are 13 residues in the CDR3.

The rearrangement joins TRBV30 to TRBJ1-5, with 8 positions matching TRBD1. The CDR3 sequence is 14 residues long. V lost 0 bases to trimming and J lost 6 bases; unmatched junction nucleotides: 4. Germline CDR1 GTSNPN, CDR2 SVGIG (reference sequence). In DNA, the CDR3 is TGTGCCTGGAGTGTACAGGGGGGGAGTCAGCCCCAGCATTTT. It specifies CAWSVQGGSQPQHF.

V gene TRBV5-6 combines with J gene TRBJ2-5, with 7 positions matching TRBD1. The length of the CDR3 is 16 residues. V shed 4 bases, J shed 2 bases, and the junction held 11 bases outside the gene matches. Germline assignment: CDR1 SGHDT and CDR2 YYEEEE. CDR3 protein: CASSVTGLGRQETQYF. In nucleotides, the CDR3 is TGTGCCAGCAGCGTGACAGGGTTGGGTAGGCAAGAGACCCAGTACTTC. The full variable domain, with the rest looked up from reference TRBV5-6 and TRBJ2-5, is DAGVTQSPTHLIKTRGQQVTLRCSPKSGHDTVSWYQQALGQGPQFIFQYYEEEERQRGNFPDRFSGHQFPNYSSELNVNALLLGDSALYLCASSVTGLGRQETQYFGPGTRLLVL.

The chain joins TRBV7-9 to TRBJ1-5, with D perhaps TRBD1 (5 bases). The V and J ends lost 5 bases and 2 bases respectively, with 13 bases between them. Germline V gives CDR1 SEHNR, CDR2 FQNEAQ (reference sequence). CDR3 length: 15 amino acids. The CDR3 nucleotides read TGTGCCAGCAGCCCAGGGTTGTTCGGCAATCAGCCCCAGCATTTT. As protein: CASSPGLFGNQPQHF.

This clone was counted between two and nine times. The gene calls are TRBV12-3 or TRBV12-4 and TRBJ1-6, with 7 bases identical to TRBD1. The CDR3 spans 13 residues. Unmatched junction bases numbered 6, after V lost 7 bases and J lost 9 bases. The CDR3 DNA follows: TGTGCCAGCACGGGACAGCCGAGTTCACCCCTCCACTTT. Its translation: CASTGQPSSPLHF.

V and J are TRBV3-1 (or the pseudogene TRBV3-2) and TRBJ2-7, with 10 bases fitting TRBD1. The CDR3 is 14 amino acids. The V segment lost 2 bases and the J segment 3 bases; nucleotides outside the gene matches: 1. Germline V gene sequence: CDR1 LGHDT, CDR2 YNNKEL (reference sequence). CDR3 DNA sequence: TGTGCCAGCAGCCAATGGGACAGGGGCTACGAGCAGTACTTC. Encoded protein: CASSQWDRGYEQYF.

The rearrangement joins TRBV9 to TRBJ2-3; D is uncertain. The V gene lost 0 bases and the J gene lost 6 bases, with 14 bases spanning the gap. This CDR3 contains 15 residues. CDR1 is SGDLS, CDR2 YYNGEE, per germline. CDR3 region: CASSVGSRSTDTQYF. Here the CDR3 DNA reads TGTGCCAGCAGCGTAGGTTCGAGGAGTACGGATACGCAGTATTTT.

The rearrangement links TRBV4-2 to TRBJ2-1; 11 bases agree with TRBD1. J was trimmed by 8 bases and V by 0 bases; bases with no gene match: 6. Germline values: CDR1 LGHNA, CDR2 YNFKEQ. This CDR3 region has 16 residues. The CDR3 bases are TGTGCCAGCAGCCAAGACCGGACAGGGGGCGTGTATGAGCAGTTCTTC. Residues: CASSQDRTGGVYEQFF.

The V and J genes are TRBV7-6 and TRBJ1-4; maybe TRBD1 (5 bases). The CDR3 is 16 amino acids. Germline CDR1 and CDR2: SGHVS and FNYEAQ. The V gene lost 1 base and the J gene lost 7 bases, with 16 bases spanning the gap. CDR3 sequence: CASSLVPGGLGEKLFF. CDR3 nucleotides: TGTGCCAGCAGCTTAGTTCCGGGGGGGTTGGGTGAAAAACTGTTTTTT.

The rearrangement joins TRBV11-3 to TRBJ2-5, with 9 nucleotides matching TRBD1. CDR1 and CDR2 from the germline V gene are SGHNT and YENEEA. V dropped 2 bases and J dropped 4; count of bases not matched to a gene: 11. There are 17 residues in the CDR3. CDR3 loop: CASSLTKGDRVGETQYF. CDR3 bases: TGTGCCAGCAGCTTAACAAAGGGGGACAGGGTGGGAGAGACCCAGTACTTC.